This T cell receptor (beta chain) was recovered during a study of cytomegalovirus exposure and HLA in healthy donors. Study information: Among about 179 million T cells, an earlier analysis found 117 million unique TCR beta sequences.

The trim removed 2 bases at V and 5 bases at J, leaving 6 bases unmatched. Germline assignment: CDR1 MGHDK and CDR2 SYGVNS. CDR3 length: 16 amino acids. Primers: 60 Vbeta forward and 13 Jbeta reverse. Libraries were prepared by immunoSEQ multiplex PCR; TCRdb keeps only in-frame clonotypes and omits some of them. The sample contains some 150,000 clones, 82% of which appear only once. For this clone: Its specificity is not known.

General study findings and limits: The only immune exposure information that was available was CMV serostatus.

The chain has TRBV25-1 and TRBJ2-2; 9 bases line up with TRBD1. The sample consisted of PBMCs. The source of this sequence is a woman aged 50 to 60 in good health and CMV-seropositive. The CDR3: CASSETGGARTGELFF. The DNA for the CDR3 is TGTGCCAGCAGTGAAACAGGGGGCGCAAGAACCGGGGAGCTGTTTTTT.